The 30 T cell receptor beta chains below were found in one sample sequenced in a study of shared clonotypes between healthy human individuals. Assay: immunoSEQ multiplex PCR; the TCRdb copy retains only in-frame clones and omits some. The sample shows under 2.5 million clones, around 92% of them seen only once. Sequences were obtained from naive CD4+ T cells from PBMCs. As to subset: CD45RA+ positively selected. Receptors were obtained from a man younger than 30 in good health. Some clones in this sample may be carry-over from other donors' samples.

This rearrangement joins TRBV19 to TRBJ2-3; D gene ambiguous. The germline V gene encodes CDR1 LNHDA and CDR2 SQIVND (reference sequence). This CDR3 has 14 residues. V gave up 8 bases and J gave up 2 bases, with 14 bases separating them. The CDR3 region has the DNA TGTGCCAGTGTCGTACTCCCAGACACAGATACGCAGTATTTT. It specifies CASVVLPDTDTQYF.

The chain combines TRBV27 with TRBJ1-5; TRBD1 is a possible D gene (5 bases). Trimming removed 9 bases at V and 3 bases at J, with 12 bases between. The CDR3 is 13 residues long. CDR1 and CDR2 from the germline V gene are MNHEY and SMNVEV (reference sequence). Here the CDR3 reads CASSNRPNQPQHF. The CDR3 DNA reads TGTGCCAGTTCTAACAGGCCCAATCAGCCCCAGCATTTT.

The chain is built from TRBV2 and TRBJ2-5; no definite D call. Germline-derived CDR1 and CDR2 are SNHLY and FYNNEI. With 4 bases removed from V and 4 bases from J, the gap between germline ends came to 10 bases. The CDR3 length is 13 residues. The DNA for the CDR3 is TGTGCCAGCAGTGTTGGGGTCCGAGAGACCCAGTACTTC. This gives the protein CASSVGVRETQYF.

The chain is built from TRBV7-3 and TRBJ2-3; D gene ambiguous. Trimming cost V 2 bases and J 6 bases, with 12 bases left between them. Per the germline V gene, CDR1 is SGHTA and CDR2 is FQGTGA. The CDR3 runs to 14 residues. As DNA, the CDR3 is TGTGCCAGCAGCTTATGGTTCAATTCGGATACGCAGTATTTT. Protein: CASSLWFNSDTQYF.

The V gene is TRBV7-3, the J gene TRBJ2-1, with TRBD1 matching 9 bases. This CDR3 contains 19 residues. The V and J ends lost 2 bases and 4 bases, in that order; junction bases with no gene match: 15. Germline loops: CDR1 SGHTA, CDR2 FQGTGA. The CDR3 bases are TGTGCCAGCAGCTTATTAGCCCCAACAGGGGGCAAGCGTTACAATGAGCAGTTCTTC. It yields the protein CASSLLAPTGGKRYNEQFF.

This chain connects TRBV18 to TRBJ2-5; D ambiguous. The CDR3 totals 13 residues. Trimming took off 6 bases at V and 2 bases at J, with 10 bases between the two ends. Germline V gene lookup returns CDR1 KGHSH and CDR2 LQKENI. CDR3 coding DNA: TGTGCCAGCTCCCCGGTGAATCAAGAGACCCAGTACTTC. As protein: CASSPVNQETQYF.

In the case of this clone: Other DNA sequences from this sample encode an identical CDR3 as well. The rearrangement links TRBV5-1 to TRBJ2-5, with TRBD2 identical over 8 bases. The CDR3 is 14 amino acids. With V trimmed by 4 bases and J by 4 bases, 6 bases remained unmatched. CDR1 and CDR2 (germline): SGHRS, YFSETQ. The CDR3 nucleotides are TGCGCCAGCAGCCTAAGCGGGAGCGGAGAGACCCAGTACTTC. This encodes CASSLSGSGETQYF.

The chain uses TRBV10-2 and TRBJ2-5; maybe TRBD1 (6 bases). Trimming cost V 6 bases and J 4 bases, with 12 bases left between them. Germline CDR1 reads WSHSY; CDR2 reads SAAADI. The CDR3 is 13 amino acids. The CDR3 loop is CASSQQGVETQYF. The CDR3 DNA reads TGCGCCAGCAGCCAACAGGGAGTAGAGACCCAGTACTTC.

The rearrangement joins TRBV10-3 to TRBJ1-3; tentatively, D is TRBD1 (5 bases). This CDR3 has 16 residues. Germline CDR1 is ENHRY and CDR2 is SYGVKD. The germline V and J ends were trimmed by 4 bases and 8 bases, with 21 bases remaining between them. CDR3 amino acids: CAISGGAGNVKDTIYF. In nucleotides, the CDR3 is TGTGCCATCAGTGGTGGGGCAGGAAACGTAAAAGACACCATATATTTT.

The chain has TRBV14 and TRBJ2-3; 7 nucleotides align to TRBD2. The germline V gene has CDR1 SGHDN and CDR2 FVKESK. With V trimmed by 2 bases and J by 0 bases, 11 bases remained unmatched. The length of the CDR3 is 18 residues. The CDR3 reads CASSQTSRRERSTDTQYF. The CDR3, as DNA: TGTGCCAGCAGCCAAACATCACGGCGGGAGAGAAGCACAGATACGCAGTATTTT.

This clone was seen more than once but under ten times. The chain combines TRBV9 with TRBJ2-1; 11 bases are shared with TRBD2. Germline lookup yields CDR1 SGDLS and CDR2 YYNGEE. The CDR3 is 18 residues long. V shed 4 bases, J shed 6 bases, and the junction held 15 bases outside the gene matches. The CDR3 sequence is CASSPRPDSGRAANEQFF. CDR3 DNA: TGTGCCAGCAGCCCCCGACCGGATAGCGGGAGGGCCGCCAATGAGCAGTTCTTC.

The genes are TRBV27 and TRBJ1-2, with 7 positions matching TRBD1. The CDR3 is made up of 14 amino acids. J gave up 4 bases and V 6 bases, and 8 bases lay outside the gene matches. CDR1 and CDR2 (germline): MNHEY, SMNVEV (reference sequence). This CDR3 is CASREQGWGYGYTF. The CDR3 DNA reads as TGTGCCAGCAGAGAACAGGGGTGGGGCTATGGCTACACCTTC.

V is TRBV9 and J is TRBJ1-2, with TRBD1 matching over 9 bases. This CDR3 region has 14 residues. Germline CDR1 and CDR2: SGDLS and YYNGEE. V lost 0 bases and J lost 5; bases outside the gene matches: 2. The CDR3 region has the DNA TGTGCCAGCAGCGTAGGGGACAGGGCTTATGGCTACACCTTC. It specifies CASSVGDRAYGYTF.

This clone has just one count. Other DNA sequences within the sample encode an identical CDR3. J is TRBJ2-6 and V is TRBV19; D is possibly TRBD1 (6 bases). With 9 bases removed from V and 1 base from J, the gap between germline ends came to 10 bases. This CDR3 has 14 amino acids. From germline, CDR1 is LNHDA and CDR2 SQIVND (reference sequence). CDR3 bases: TGTGCCAGCAGCAGGGGATCTGGGGCCAACGTCCTGACTTTC. Amino acids: CASSRGSGANVLTF.

This chain uses TRBV2 with TRBJ2-1; no clear D gene. This CDR3 is built from 11 residues. Trimming removed 5 bases from V and 6 bases from J, with 5 bases in between. Germline CDR1 is SNHLY and CDR2 is FYNNEI. CDR3: CASSFRNEQFF. The CDR3 nucleotides read TGTGCCAGCAGTTTTCGCAATGAGCAGTTCTTC.

This clone was counted a single time. V gene TRBV5-8 combines with J gene TRBJ2-7; no definite D call. Per germline, CDR1 SGHTS and CDR2 YDEGEE. Trimming pared 4 bases from V and 4 bases from J, leaving 15 bases between. The CDR3 totals 14 residues. Here the CDR3 reads CASSTGQLGYEQYF. The CDR3 region has the DNA TGTGCCAGCAGCACGGGCCAGTTAGGATACGAGCAGTACTTC.

This chain links TRBV25-1 with TRBJ2-5; 9 bases agree with TRBD2. The J segment lost 1 base and the V segment lost 2 bases, leaving 2 bases of the junction unmatched. The CDR3 consists of 15 residues. From germline, CDR1 is MGHDK and CDR2 SYGVNS. CDR3 nucleotides: TGTGCCAGCAGTGAACTAGCGGGATTCCAAGAGACCCAGTACTTC. Protein product: CASSELAGFQETQYF.

This sequence joins TRBV9 and TRBJ1-1, with TRBD1 matching 8 bases. CDR1 and CDR2 (germline): SGDLS, YYNGEE. J was trimmed by 3 bases and V by 2 bases; bases with no gene match: 6. The CDR3 has 15 residues. In nucleotides, the CDR3 is TGTGCCAGCAGCGTTAGACAGGGGATGTACACTGAAGCTTTCTTT. Translated, it gives CASSVRQGMYTEAFF.

This chain joins TRBV4-2 and TRBJ1-1, with D tentatively TRBD1 (5 bases). This CDR3 region has 14 residues. Germline loops: CDR1 LGHNA, CDR2 YNFKEQ. Trimming shortened V by 2 bases and J by 8 bases, and 15 bases separated the two germline ends. The DNA for the CDR3 is TGTGCCAGCAGCCAAACTGAACAGGAAATCGAAGCTTTCTTT. As protein: CASSQTEQEIEAFF.

This chain connects TRBV19 to TRBJ1-5; no definite D call. CDR1 and CDR2 from the germline V gene are LNHDA and SQIVND (reference sequence). V was clipped by 1 base and J by 9 bases, with 10 bases between them. The CDR3 sequence is 13 residues long. CDR3 sequence: CASSIGLERPQHF. The CDR3 DNA reads TGTGCCAGTAGTATAGGTTTGGAACGGCCCCAGCATTTT.

This clone is a singleton in its sample. J is TRBJ2-1 and V is TRBV9; TRBD2 matches at 11 bases. The CDR3 has 16 residues. Germline values: CDR1 SGDLS, CDR2 YYNGEE. With 1 base clipped from V and 9 bases from J, the junction kept 9 bases outside the gene matches. The CDR3 nucleotides are TGTGCCAGCAGCGTAATTATAGCGGGAGGGCCGGGTGAGCAGTTCTTC. Protein sequence: CASSVIIAGGPGEQFF.

V gene TRBV7-9 combines with J gene TRBJ2-2; 9 nucleotides line up with TRBD2. This CDR3 is built from 19 residues. From germline, CDR1 is SEHNR and CDR2 FQNEAQ (reference sequence). V lost 2 bases, J lost 7 bases, and 17 bases stayed unmatched. The CDR3 here is CASSLLMRYSGSSVGELFF. As DNA, the CDR3 is TGTGCCAGCAGCTTATTAATGCGGTATAGCGGGAGTTCGGTCGGGGAGCTGTTTTTT.

V gene TRBV9 combines with J gene TRBJ2-1; a possible D gene is TRBD2 (6 bases). V lost 3 bases and J lost 0, with 10 bases in between. The germline V gene has CDR1 SGDLS and CDR2 YYNGEE. The CDR3 runs 15 residues. The chain's CDR3 is CASSGYGSSYNEQFF. The CDR3 DNA follows: TGTGCCAGCAGCGGTTACGGGAGCTCCTACAATGAGCAGTTCTTC.

This clone turned up a few times. The sample contains more than one DNA sequence encoding this CDR3. The V gene is TRBV15, the J gene TRBJ1-1, with D hard to call. CDR1 is LNHNV and CDR2 is YYDKDF in the germline V gene (reference sequence). V gave up 6 bases and J gave up 1 base, with 6 bases separating them. The CDR3 covers 12 residues. CDR3 bases: TGTGCCACCAGTTCAGGGAACACTGAAGCTTTCTTT. Amino acid sequence: CATSSGNTEAFF.

J is TRBJ2-7 and V is TRBV18; 10 nucleotides align to TRBD2. The CDR3 sequence is 15 residues long. With 1 base clipped from V and 5 bases from J, the junction kept 5 bases outside the gene matches. CDR1 is KGHSH and CDR2 is LQKENI in the germline V gene. CDR3 coding DNA: TGTGCCAGCTCACCACGAGGGACTAGCGCAGACGAGCAGTACTTC. This encodes CASSPRGTSADEQYF.

The V call is TRBV11-2, the J call TRBJ2-1; 8 bases match TRBD2. V shed 1 base, J shed 9 bases, and the junction held 5 bases outside the gene matches. Germline V gene lookup returns CDR1 SGHAT and CDR2 FQNNGV. The CDR3 is 14 residues long. CDR3 residues: CASSLAGGSGEQFF. Written as DNA, the CDR3 is TGTGCCAGCAGCTTAGCGGGAGGGTCGGGTGAGCAGTTCTTC. The entire variable domain, with the rest obtained from reference TRBV11-2 and TRBJ2-1, is as follows: EAGVAQSPRYKIIEKRQSVAFWCNPISGHATLYWYQQILGQGPKLLIQFQNNGVVDDSQLPKDRFSAERLKGVDSTLKIQPAKLEDSAVYLCASSLAGGSGEQFFGPGTRLTVL.

This clone was seen once. The V gene is TRBV28, the J gene TRBJ2-7; 7 bases match TRBD1. The J segment lost 2 bases and the V segment lost 6 bases, leaving 10 bases of the junction unmatched. The CDR3 is made up of 15 amino acids. Germline V gene sequence: CDR1 MDHEN, CDR2 SYDVKM. CDR3 sequence: CASRSGQVLTYEQYF. CDR3 nucleotides: TGTGCCAGCAGATCCGGACAGGTCCTCACCTACGAGCAGTACTTC.

Here the CDR3 reads CASRPTIGPGHGYTF. For the CDR3, the DNA is TGTGCCAGCAGGCCAACGATCGGGCCTGGCCATGGCTACACCTTC. The J gene is TRBJ1-2, the V gene TRBV6-5; no definite D call. The germline V gene has CDR1 MNHEY and CDR2 SVGAGI. V was pared by 6 bases and J by 6 bases, with 20 bases between. The CDR3 has 15 amino acids.

This chain uses TRBV7-2 with TRBJ2-3; weak D call: TRBD1 (5 bases). The CDR3 has 14 amino acids. In germline, CDR1 is SGHTA, CDR2 FQGNSA. The V and J ends lost 1 base and 4 bases respectively, with 9 bases between them. The CDR3 nucleotides are TGTGCCAGCAGCTTAGAACAGGCCCCAGATACGCAGTATTTT. Protein product: CASSLEQAPDTQYF.

The chain uses TRBV10-2 and TRBJ2-7; D is possibly TRBD1 (6 bases). Germline V gene sequence: CDR1 WSHSY, CDR2 SAAADI. This CDR3 spans 13 amino acids. With 5 bases removed from V and 4 bases from J, the gap between germline ends came to 12 bases. The CDR3 bases are TGCGCCAGCAGTCTTGGACAGAGATACGAGCAGTACTTC. Residues: CASSLGQRYEQYF.